The next 29 T cell receptor beta chains were all read from a single sample in a study of cytomegalovirus exposure and HLA in healthy donors. Primers included in the PCR were 60 Vbeta and 13 Jbeta primers. Only in-frame clones appear in the TCRdb table, and some are missing; sequencing was by immunoSEQ multiplex PCR. Of roughly 90,000 clones in the sample, over 70% were seen once. The sample taken for sequencing was PBMCs. All receptors come from a man aged 25-40 years in good health and CMV-seropositive.

This chain connects TRBV15 to TRBJ1-1, with D perhaps matching TRBD1 (5 bases). The V gene's germline CDR1 is LNHNV and CDR2 YYDKDF (reference sequence). The ends were cut back, 0 bases at V and 5 bases at J, with 13 bases in the middle. The CDR3 has 15 residues. CDR3 sequence (DNA): TGTGCCACCAGCAGAGATCTGAGTGGGGGGACTGAAGCTTTCTTT. Protein sequence: CATSRDLSGGTEAFF.

The genes are TRBV5-6 and TRBJ1-1; D ambiguous. Trimming pared 5 bases from V and 0 bases from J, leaving 17 bases between. CDR1 is SGHDT, CDR2 YYEEEE, per germline. CDR3 length: 16 residues. For the CDR3, the DNA is TGTGCCAGCAGGGTCCGAGGGTTACCAATGAACACTGAAGCTTTCTTT. Its protein is CASRVRGLPMNTEAFF.

The chain uses TRBV5-6 and TRBJ2-1; D call uncertain. The germline V and J ends were trimmed by 1 base and 5 bases, with 10 bases remaining between them. Germline assignment: CDR1 SGHDT and CDR2 YYEEEE. The CDR3 loop spans 14 amino acids. For the CDR3, the DNA is TGTGCCAGCAGCTTGTACGGCAGCGACAATGAGCAGTTCTTC. Its protein is CASSLYGSDNEQFF.

This clone showed up just once. This sequence joins TRBV5-1 and TRBJ1-5; TRBD1 aligns across 8 bases. The CDR3 is 16 residues long. The junction had 10 bases not matched to a gene; V was cut back by 4 bases and J by 4 bases. Germline lookup yields CDR1 SGHRS and CDR2 YFSETQ. In DNA, the CDR3 is TGCGCCAGCAGCCTCGACGGGACAGGTGAAAATCAGCCCCAGCATTTT. Its protein is CASSLDGTGENQPQHF.

The chain couples TRBV27 to TRBJ2-2, with 8 bases that match TRBD1. With V trimmed by 3 bases and J by 5 bases, 8 bases remained unmatched. Germline CDR1 MNHEY, CDR2 SMNVEV (reference sequence). The CDR3 spans 16 residues. Written as DNA, the CDR3 is TGTGCCAGCAGTTTGTCCGACAGGGGAGTAACCGGGGAGCTGTTTTTT. The encoded protein is CASSLSDRGVTGELFF.

The chain recombines TRBV5-1 with TRBJ1-1; TRBD1 might be the D (5 bases). Germline CDR1 SGHRS, CDR2 YFSETQ. The CDR3 is 14 amino acids. Trimming left V 2 bases short and J 6 bases short, with 14 bases between. Written as DNA, the CDR3 is TGCGCCAGCAGCTTCGCGGAGGGGAGGTCTGAAGCTTTCTTT. This gives the protein CASSFAEGRSEAFF. The entire variable domain, with the rest obtained from reference TRBV5-1 and TRBJ1-1, is as follows: KAGVTQTPRYLIKTRGQQVTLSCSPISGHRSVSWYQQTPGQGLQFLFEYFSETQRNKGNFPGRFSGRQFSNSRSEMNVSTLELGDSALYLCASSFAEGRSEAFFGQGTRLTVV.

The chain combines TRBV28 with TRBJ1-3; 7 bases agree with TRBD1. The V gene's germline CDR1 is MDHEN and CDR2 SYDVKM. This CDR3 spans 14 amino acids. V lost 5 bases to trimming and J lost 5 bases; unmatched junction nucleotides: 6. The DNA for the CDR3 is TGTGCCAGCAGTCCCCGGGACAGAAGAAACACCATATATTTT. Its translation: CASSPRDRRNTIYF.

The CDR3 nucleotides read TGTGCCAGCAGCCGTAAGGGGACAGGGGGACTCTCTGGAAACACCATATATTTT. This gives the protein CASSRKGTGGLSGNTIYF. V usage is TRBV5-6 and J usage is TRBJ1-3; TRBD1 matches 11 bases. V gave up 4 bases and J gave up 0 bases; unmatched junction bases: 9. Germline CDR1 is SGHDT and CDR2 is YYEEEE. The CDR3 runs 18 residues.

The chain uses TRBV5-1 and TRBJ2-5, with 10 bases matching TRBD2. The CDR3 has 18 residues. J was trimmed by 2 bases and V by 0 bases; bases with no gene match: 10. Germline V lookup: CDR1 SGHRS, CDR2 YFSETQ. CDR3 DNA: TGCGCCAGCAGCTTGGCGGGGGTAGCGGGAGGCGGTCAAGAGACCCAGTACTTC. It yields the protein CASSLAGVAGGGQETQYF.

The chain employs TRBV7-9 and TRBJ1-1, with D maybe TRBD1 (6 bases). Germline CDR1 and CDR2: SEHNR and FQNEAQ (reference sequence). The CDR3 loop spans 12 amino acids. With 1 base removed from V and 10 bases from J, the gap between germline ends came to 10 bases. CDR3 loop: CASSLGDKIAFF. CDR3 coding DNA: TGTGCCAGCAGCTTAGGGGACAAAATAGCTTTCTTT.

In DNA form, the CDR3 reads TGTGCCAGCAGCTTGGTGTCAGGGACTGGAAACACCATATATTTT. Its protein product is CASSLVSGTGNTIYF. The chain is built from TRBV5-5 and TRBJ1-3; possible D gene TRBD1, 5 bases. The length of the CDR3 is 15 residues. Germline CDR1 is SGHKS and CDR2 is YYEKEE (reference sequence). V shed 0 bases and J shed 2 bases, with 9 bases lying between them. The full variable domain, completed using reference TRBV5-5 and TRBJ1-3, is DAGVTQSPTHLIKTRGQQVTLRCSPISGHKSVSWYQQVLGQGPQFIFQYYEKEERGRGNFPDRFSARQFPNYSSELNVNALLLGDSALYLCASSLVSGTGNTIYFGEGSWLTVV.

The chain carries TRBV6-5 and TRBJ1-3; D remains unclear. Germline V gives CDR1 MNHEY, CDR2 SVGAGI. V was pared by 6 bases and J by 0 bases, with 12 bases between. The length of the CDR3 is 15 residues. In DNA form, the CDR3 reads TGTGCCAGCAGGCAGGATAGGCGCTCTGGAAACACCATATATTTT. Encoded protein: CASRQDRRSGNTIYF.

The V and J genes are TRBV6-5 and TRBJ1-2; 9 bases agree with TRBD1. Germline CDR1 is MNHEY and CDR2 is SVGAGI. The CDR3 runs 13 residues. V gave up 6 bases and J gave up 7 bases; unmatched junction bases: 6. This CDR3 is CASRRTGERGYTF. The CDR3 nucleotides read TGTGCCAGCAGACGGACAGGGGAGCGTGGCTACACCTTC.

This clone was observed a handful of times. The chain joins TRBV2 to TRBJ2-7; possible D gene TRBD1, 6 bases. There are 14 residues in the CDR3. V was pared by 6 bases and J by 3 bases, with 15 bases between. Germline V gives CDR1 SNHLY, CDR2 FYNNEI. CDR3 DNA: TGTGCCAGCAGGGCTACAGGGAGCAACTACGAGCAGTACTTC. Amino acid sequence: CASRATGSNYEQYF.

Turning to this clone: Germline and junction disagree at one end, which may indicate a read error. The rearrangement joins TRBV2 to TRBJ1-5; D possibly corresponds to TRBD1 (5 bases). The CDR3 has 14 residues. Germline V gene sequence: CDR1 SNHLY, CDR2 FYNNEI. The CDR3 region has the DNA TGTGCCAGCAGTGTAAGGGGAACCAATCAGCCCCAGAATTTT. This translates into CASSVRGTNQPQNF.

This clone was recorded once. The J gene is TRBJ2-7, the V gene TRBV6-8, with 7 bases lining up with TRBD2. Germline CDR1 and CDR2: MNHGY and SAAAGT. CDR3 length: 16 residues. V lost 6 bases and J lost 4; bases outside the gene matches: 15. In DNA form, the CDR3 reads TGTGCCAGCAGCTTAGCGGGCGGGGGATCCTATTACGAGCAGTACTTC. Translated, it gives CASSLAGGGSYYEQYF.

This clone has a handful of counts. The chain is built from TRBV6-6 and TRBJ1-5; D gene ambiguous. V shed 6 bases and J shed 1 base, with 7 bases lying between them. Germline V CDR1 and CDR2: MNHNY, SVGAGI (reference sequence). The length of the CDR3 is 13 residues. The CDR3 loop reads CASSTQSNQPQHF. CDR3 coding DNA: TGTGCCAGCAGCACACAGAGCAATCAGCCCCAGCATTTT.

The chain joins TRBV13 to TRBJ2-6; 8 bases agree with TRBD1. The germline V gene has CDR1 PRHDT and CDR2 FYEKMQ (reference sequence). Trimming took 4 bases from V and 11 from J; bases not matched to a gene: 10. The CDR3 contains 15 residues. As DNA, the CDR3 is TGTGCCAGCAGCTCCAGAGCAGGGGGCGCGGACGTCCTGACTTTC. The encoded protein is CASSSRAGGADVLTF.

The DNA of the CDR3 is TGTGCCAGTAGTCAGCCCCGGACAGGGGATTCTGAAGCTTTCTTT. Its translation is CASSQPRTGDSEAFF. The V and J genes are TRBV19 and TRBJ1-1, with 9 bases lining up with TRBD1. Looked up from germline, CDR1 is LNHDA and CDR2 is SQIVND (reference sequence). The CDR3 runs 15 residues. Trimming cost V 5 bases and J 6 bases; bases outside gene matches: 10.

The V and J genes are TRBV18 and TRBJ2-7; 8 bases align to TRBD1. CDR3 size: 13 residues. Trimming at V came to 9 bases and at J to 2 bases, leaving 6 bases not matched to a gene. Germline CDR1 is KGHSH and CDR2 is LQKENI. CDR3 coding DNA: TGTGCCAGTATGACACAGGGGGCCTACGAGCAGTACTTC. Translated: CASMTQGAYEQYF.

The rearrangement links TRBV15 to TRBJ1-1, with D tentatively TRBD1 (6 bases). Trimming left V 0 bases short and J 5 bases short, with 16 bases between. This CDR3 region has 16 residues. The germline gives CDR1 LNHNV, CDR2 YYDKDF (reference sequence). The CDR3 sequence: CATSRDLGGGSTEAFF. CDR3 coding DNA: TGTGCCACCAGCAGAGATCTGGGAGGGGGAAGTACTGAAGCTTTCTTT. The variable domain in full, completed from reference TRBV15 and TRBJ1-1, reads DAMVIQNPRYQVTQFGKPVTLSCSQTLNHNVMYWYQQKSSQAPKLLFHYYDKDFNNEADTPDNFQSRRPNTSFCFLDIRSPGLGDTAMYLCATSRDLGGGSTEAFFGQGTRLTVV.

The gene calls are TRBV29-1 and TRBJ1-2, with a possible D match to TRBD1 (6 bases). Germline V gene lookup returns CDR1 SQVTM and CDR2 ANQGSEA. Trimming took off 0 bases at V and 2 bases at J, with 10 bases between the two ends. CDR3 size: 14 residues. CDR3 DNA: TGCAGCGTTGAAGATTTTACAGGGAACTATGGCTACACCTTC. Protein product: CSVEDFTGNYGYTF.

The chain employs TRBV25-1 and TRBJ1-2; D possibly corresponds to TRBD1 (6 bases). From germline, CDR1 is MGHDK and CDR2 SYGVNS. V was pared by 4 bases and J by 5 bases, with 14 bases between. The length of the CDR3 is 14 residues. The CDR3 loop is CASSAGQYGYGYTF. The CDR3, as DNA: TGTGCCAGCAGTGCCGGACAGTACGGGTATGGCTACACCTTC.

This clone was found a few times. This rearrangement joins TRBV9 to TRBJ2-1, with D maybe TRBD2 (5 bases). V lost 0 bases and J 2 bases, leaving 12 bases between the germline ends. This CDR3 contains 16 residues. Germline CDR1 SGDLS, CDR2 YYNGEE. The CDR3 sequence is CASSVAGSVAYNEQFF. DNA of the CDR3: TGTGCCAGCAGCGTAGCTGGTAGCGTGGCCTACAATGAGCAGTTCTTC.

The genes are TRBV19 and TRBJ2-3, with no clear D. The CDR3 runs to 14 residues. Germline lookup yields CDR1 LNHDA and CDR2 SQIVND (reference sequence). Between the trimmed V and J ends, which lost 8 bases and 2 bases, there was a span of 14 bases. CDR3 nucleotides: TGTGCCAGTGGGCTACCCTCTTACACAGATACGCAGTATTTT. It encodes CASGLPSYTDTQYF.

CDR3 amino acids: CASSLSLGTGGFGYTF. In nucleotides, the CDR3 is TGTGCCAGCAGCTTGAGCCTAGGGACAGGGGGTTTTGGCTACACCTTC. This chain joins TRBV5-8 and TRBJ1-2, with TRBD1 identical over 11 bases. In germline, CDR1 is SGHTS, CDR2 YDEGEE. Unmatched junction bases numbered 9, after V lost 1 base and J lost 7 bases. The CDR3 is 16 residues long.

This chain links TRBV4-1 with TRBJ1-1; 7 bases map to TRBD1. The germline gives CDR1 MGHRA, CDR2 YSYEKL. Trimming took 4 bases from V and 5 from J; bases not matched to a gene: 10. The length of the CDR3 is 15 residues. The CDR3 sequence is CASSPNRGEGTEAFF. The CDR3 DNA follows: TGCGCCAGCAGCCCGAACAGGGGAGAGGGAACTGAAGCTTTCTTT.

The rearrangement uses TRBV30 and TRBJ1-1; D possibly corresponds to TRBD1 (6 bases). The CDR3 sequence is 13 residues long. Per the germline V gene, CDR1 is GTSNPN and CDR2 is SVGIG (reference sequence). Trimming stripped 3 bases from V and 5 bases from J, with 13 bases between. CDR3 sequence (DNA): TGTGCCTGGAGATCACCAGGGGTAACTGAAGCTTTCTTT. Its translation is CAWRSPGVTEAFF.

The rearrangement joins TRBV19 to TRBJ1-1, with 9 nucleotides matching TRBD1. Germline CDR1 is LNHDA and CDR2 is SQIVND (reference sequence). The CDR3 sequence is 16 residues long. V was clipped by 1 base and J by 4 bases; unmatched bases: 7. For the CDR3, the DNA is TGTGCCAGTAGTATAGCCCCACAGGGGGCGCTCACTGAAGCTTTCTTT. It translates to CASSIAPQGALTEAFF.